The present T cell receptor beta chain was sequenced within a study of blood T cell repertoires in COVID-19. This clone was seen just once. This CDR3 region has 16 residues. V shed 5 bases, J shed 2 bases, and the junction held 9 bases outside the gene matches. Germline V lookup: CDR1 SEHNR, CDR2 FQNEAQ (reference sequence). Produced via immunoSEQ multiplex PCR; TCRdb's table is partial and in-frame only. Here the sample spans 200,000 to 250,000 clones, about nine tenths being singletons. The gene calls are TRBV7-9 and TRBJ1-1, with TRBD1 identical over 9 bases. The specimen sequenced was peripheral blood. The receptor was isolated from a man aged 55 to 70 with acute or convalescent COVID-19. The DNA of the CDR3 is TGTGCCAGCAGCCCACCCACAGGGGGCGAAAACACTGAAGCTTTCTTT. It codes for CASSPPTGGENTEAFF. The full variable domain, completed using reference TRBV7-9 and TRBJ1-1, is DTGVSQNPRHKITKRGQNVTFRCDPISEHNRLYWYRQTLGQGPEFLTYFQNEAQLEKSRLLSDRFSAERPKGSFSTLEIQRTEQGDSAMYLCASSPPTGGENTEAFFGQGTRLTVV.